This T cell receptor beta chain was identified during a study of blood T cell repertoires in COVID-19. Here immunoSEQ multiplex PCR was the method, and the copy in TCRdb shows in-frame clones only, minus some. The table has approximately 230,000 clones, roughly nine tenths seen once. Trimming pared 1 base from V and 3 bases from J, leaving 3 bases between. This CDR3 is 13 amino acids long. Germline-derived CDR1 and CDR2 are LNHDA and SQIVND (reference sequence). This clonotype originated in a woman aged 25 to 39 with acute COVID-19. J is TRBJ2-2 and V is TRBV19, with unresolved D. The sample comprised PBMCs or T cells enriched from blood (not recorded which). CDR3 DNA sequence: TGTGCCAGTAGTATAGTAGACACCGGGGAGCTGTTTTTT. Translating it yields CASSIVDTGELFF.